This is a list of T cell receptor beta chains from one sample in a study of OX40 agonist ivuxolimab in advanced cancers. Measured with immunoSEQ multiplex PCR; TCRdb has only the in-frame clones, and not every one. The repertoire has about 110,000 clones, approximately 90% of them found once; the top ten carry 0.27%. Source: CD4+ or CD8+ T cells sorted from blood, taken in a trial of the OX40 agonist ivuxolimab. These receptors were obtained from an adult with an advanced solid tumor such as melanoma, head and neck, liver or kidney cancer. Each CDR3 is given with its conserved first and last residue. A D gene is named only where the DNA matches it firmly. The size entry is marked missing in some rows and otherwise reads once, few, many or a size class.

clone_size	v_call	d_call	j_call	cdr3_aa	cdr3_nt
-	TRBV7-9	-	TRBJ2-3	CASHGGDTQYF	TGTGCCTCCCACGGCGGAGATACGCAGTATTTT
-	TRBV28	TRBD1	TRBJ1-3	CASSSPGGGTASELNSGNTIYF	TGTGCCAGCAGTTCCCCCGGCGGTGGGACAGCCAGCGAATTAAACTCTGGAAACACCATATATTTT
-	TRBV7-2	-	TRBJ2-1	CASITQPTSRNEQFF	TGTGCCAGCATAACCCAGCCCACGAGTAGAAATGAGCAGTTCTTC
-	TRBV2	TRBD2	TRBJ2-3	CASSAELAGTDTQYF	TGTGCCAGCAGTGCGGAACTAGCGGGCACAGATACGCAGTATTTT
-	TRBV7-8	TRBD1	TRBJ1-2	CASSPDRGPGYGYTF	TGTGCCAGCAGCCCGGACAGGGGGCCAGGCTATGGCTACACCTTC
-	TRBV18	-	TRBJ1-2	CASSRPTAGDGYTF	TGTGCCAGCTCACGACCAACGGCAGGGGATGGCTACACCTTC
few	TRBV6-4	-	TRBJ1-1	CASRRQENTEAFF	TGTGCCAGCAGAAGACAGGAGAACACTGAAGCTTTCTTT
-	TRBV5-1	-	TRBJ1-4	CASSLIQGGEKLFF	TGCGCCAGCAGCTTGATTCAGGGTGGAGAAAAACTGTTTTTT
-	TRBV5-5	-	TRBJ2-3	CASSLPITADTQYF	TGTGCCAGCAGCTTACCCATCACCGCAGATACGCAGTATTTT
-	TRBV4-1	TRBD2	TRBJ2-1	CASSQDQGIAGGPPFF	TGCGCCAGCAGCCAAGATCAGGGAATAGCGGGAGGGCCCCCGTTCTTC
once	TRBV9	TRBD2	TRBJ2-5	CASSVSSATSGGQETQYF	TGTGCCAGCAGCGTAAGCTCAGCTACTAGCGGGGGCCAAGAGACCCAGTACTTC
-	TRBV29-1	-	TRBJ2-3	CSVQIGGNTDTQYF	TGCAGCGTCCAGATAGGGGGAAACACAGATACGCAGTATTTT
-	TRBV27	-	TRBJ1-2	CASSSMRGYGYTF	TGTGCCAGCAGTTCAATGAGAGGCTATGGCTACACCTTC
-	TRBV7-7	-	TRBJ2-3	CASSLGGLGTDTQYF	TGTGCTAGCAGCTTAGGGGGATTGGGCACAGATACGCAGTATTTT
-	TRBV28	TRBD2	TRBJ2-7	CASSLPSSGGGGEQYF	TGTGCCAGCAGTTTACCCTCCTCGGGGGGGGGTGGGGAGCAGTACTTC
-	TRBV7-3	-	TRBJ2-7	CASSPRGLSYEQYF	TGTGCCAGCAGCCCTAGGGGCTTGTCCTACGAGCAGTACTTC
-	TRBV5-1	TRBD1	TRBJ1-5	CASSRGQGSQPQHF	TGCGCCAGCAGCAGGGGACAGGGGAGCCAGCCCCAGCATTTT
-	TRBV15	-	TRBJ2-1	CATSRDGRVLEQFF	TGTGCCACCAGCAGAGATGGTAGGGTCCTCGAGCAGTTCTTC
-	TRBV7-2	-	TRBJ1-4	CASSLAGGSTNEKLFF	TGTGCCAGCAGCTTAGCAGGAGGGTCAACTAATGAAAAACTGTTTTTT
-	TRBV5-1	-	TRBJ2-2	CASRAPGTGELFF	TGCGCCAGCAGGGCTCCAGGGACCGGGGAGCTGTTTTTT
-	TRBV11-2	TRBD1	TRBJ1-2	CASSLVSRTGRGYTF	TGTGCCAGCAGCTTAGTTAGCCGGACAGGGAGAGGCTACACCTTC
-	TRBV5-1	-	TRBJ2-7	CASSGTQNSYEQYF	TGCGCCAGCAGCGGGACACAAAACTCCTACGAGCAGTACTTC
-	TRBV5-4	TRBD2	TRBJ2-1	CASSLSASGRENEQFF	TGTGCCAGCAGCTTATCGGCTAGCGGGAGGGAGAATGAGCAGTTCTTC
-	TRBV5-1	TRBD2	TRBJ2-7	CASSASGGAASYEQYF	TGCGCCAGCAGCGCAAGCGGGGGTGCAGCCTCCTACGAGCAGTACTTC
-	TRBV4-1	-	TRBJ1-2	CASSQDRVTIYGYTF	TGCGCCAGCAGCCAAGATAGGGTCACCATCTATGGCTACACCTTC
-	TRBV5-8	TRBD1	TRBJ2-5	CASSLGQGTAETQYF	TGTGCCAGCAGCTTAGGACAGGGGACGGCTGAGACCCAGTACTTC
-	TRBV6-5	-	TRBJ2-2	CASSYRNAQSGLLFF	TGTGCCAGCAGTTACCGGAACGCACAGTCCGGGTTGCTGTTTTTT
-	TRBV10-3	-	TRBJ2-1	CASRTGGTNNEQFF	TGTGCCAGCAGGACGGGCGGCACCAACAATGAGCAGTTCTTC
-	TRBV14	-	TRBJ2-2	CASSQDDRYTGELFF	TGTGCCAGCAGCCAAGATGATCGCTACACCGGGGAGCTGTTTTTT
-	TRBV5-1	-	TRBJ2-3	CASSLVRGNTDTQYF	TGCGCCAGCAGCTTGGTCCGGGGAAACACAGATACGCAGTATTTT
-	TRBV30	-	TRBJ2-7	CAWTVGVGYEQYF	TGTGCCTGGACGGTCGGGGTAGGATACGAGCAGTACTTC
-	TRBV6-4	-	TRBJ2-1	CASGRGHVDEQFF	TGTGCCAGCGGGCGAGGGCACGTGGATGAGCAGTTCTTC
-	TRBV15	-	TRBJ2-3	CATSSFDRQSTDTQYF	TGTGCCACCAGCAGTTTCGACAGGCAGAGCACAGATACGCAGTATTTT
few	TRBV7-9	TRBD2	TRBJ2-1	CASSFGLADDRFF	TGTGCCAGCAGCTTCGGACTAGCGGACGACCGGTTCTTC
-	TRBV7-2	-	TRBJ1-5	CASSPWDQPQHF	TGTGCCAGCAGCCCTTGGGATCAGCCCCAGCATTTT
-	TRBV18	TRBD2	TRBJ2-1	CASSRLAGGGEQFF	TGTGCCAGCTCACGACTAGCGGGGGGAGGTGAGCAGTTCTTC
-	TRBV4-2	-	TRBJ1-5	CASSPPGSNQPQHF	TGTGCCAGCAGTCCGCCCGGAAGCAATCAGCCCCAGCATTTT
-	TRBV29-1	TRBD1	TRBJ1-1	CSVVVLGRGLDTEAFF	TGCAGCGTTGTGGTTTTGGGCAGGGGGCTGGACACTGAAGCTTTCTTT
-	TRBV5-1	-	TRBJ2-6	CASSLAYSGANVLTF	TGCGCCAGCAGCTTGGCCTACTCTGGGGCCAACGTCCTGACTTTC
few	TRBV28	-	TRBJ2-2	CASSFGAGELFF	TGTGCCAGCAGTTTTGGGGCCGGGGAGCTGTTTTTT
-	TRBV6-5	-	TRBJ2-5	CASSYSPDSQETQYF	TGTGCCAGCAGTTACTCGCCGGACAGCCAAGAGACCCAGTACTTC
-	TRBV28	-	TRBJ1-5	CASSSPRKGSKNQPQHF	TGTGCCAGCAGTTCCCCAAGGAAGGGGAGTAAAAATCAGCCCCAGCATTTT
-	TRBV4-2	-	TRBJ2-7	CASSPGTESYEQYF	TGTGCCAGCAGCCCAGGGACTGAATCCTACGAGCAGTACTTC
-	TRBV27	TRBD1	TRBJ1-5	CASSLSGTVGQPQHF	TGTGCCAGCAGTTTATCCGGGACAGTGGGTCAGCCCCAGCATTTT
-	TRBV9	TRBD2	TRBJ2-1	CASSVEGSGSPYNEQFF	TGTGCCAGCAGCGTAGAAGGGAGCGGGAGCCCCTACAATGAGCAGTTCTTC
-	TRBV27	TRBD1	TRBJ2-2	CASSSPGQATGELFF	TGTGCCAGCAGTTCCCCGGGACAGGCGACCGGGGAGCTGTTTTTT
-	TRBV28	-	TRBJ2-6	CASRASGANVLTF	TGTGCCAGCCGGGCCTCTGGGGCCAACGTCCTGACTTTC
-	TRBV14	-	TRBJ2-3	CASSQLTAYTDTQYF	TGTGCCAGCAGCCAACTGACAGCCTACACAGATACGCAGTATTTT
-	TRBV5-1	-	TRBJ2-7	CASNRGTSLDEQYF	TGCGCCAGCAACAGGGGGACTAGCCTCGACGAGCAGTACTTC
-	TRBV7-9	-	TRBJ1-1	CASSWGRRSTSDEAFF	TGTGCCAGCAGCTGGGGAAGGAGGTCAACTTCCGATGAAGCTTTCTTT
-	TRBV5-1	-	TRBJ2-1	CASSLGPEDNEQFF	TGCGCCAGCAGCTTGGGCCCGGAAGACAATGAGCAGTTCTTC
-	TRBV19	-	TRBJ2-3	CASSIWVGTDTQYF	TGTGCCAGTAGTATTTGGGTAGGCACAGATACGCAGTATTTT
-	TRBV6-6	TRBD2	TRBJ2-1	CASTARLGLDNEQFF	TGTGCCAGCACCGCCCGCCTTGGACTAGACAATGAGCAGTTCTTC
-	TRBV4-3	-	TRBJ1-1	CASSQDRGGGTEAFF	TGCGCCAGCAGCCAAGATCGGGGGGGTGGCACTGAAGCTTTCTTT
-	TRBV30	-	TRBJ2-3	CAWSASPPGASTDTQYF	TGTGCCTGGAGTGCATCACCCCCCGGGGCTAGCACAGATACGCAGTATTTT
once	TRBV9	TRBD2	TRBJ2-3	CASSVEASGVRADTQYF	TGTGCCAGCAGCGTAGAGGCTAGCGGGGTCCGGGCAGATACGCAGTATTTT
few	TRBV4-1	-	TRBJ1-5	CASSQAGAGNQPQHF	TGCGCCAGCAGCCAAGCGGGGGCAGGCAATCAGCCCCAGCATTTT
-	TRBV5-1	-	TRBJ2-1	CASSLVEGAREQFF	TGCGCCAGCAGCTTGGTAGAGGGTGCCAGGGAGCAGTTCTTC
-	TRBV9	-	TRBJ1-3	CASSVAATFGSGNTIYF	TGTGCCAGCAGCGTAGCGGCCACGTTCGGGTCTGGAAACACCATATATTTT
-	TRBV6-1	TRBD2	TRBJ2-3	CASSLAGGPVDTQYF	TGTGCCAGCAGTTTAGCGGGGGGGCCTGTAGATACGCAGTATTTT